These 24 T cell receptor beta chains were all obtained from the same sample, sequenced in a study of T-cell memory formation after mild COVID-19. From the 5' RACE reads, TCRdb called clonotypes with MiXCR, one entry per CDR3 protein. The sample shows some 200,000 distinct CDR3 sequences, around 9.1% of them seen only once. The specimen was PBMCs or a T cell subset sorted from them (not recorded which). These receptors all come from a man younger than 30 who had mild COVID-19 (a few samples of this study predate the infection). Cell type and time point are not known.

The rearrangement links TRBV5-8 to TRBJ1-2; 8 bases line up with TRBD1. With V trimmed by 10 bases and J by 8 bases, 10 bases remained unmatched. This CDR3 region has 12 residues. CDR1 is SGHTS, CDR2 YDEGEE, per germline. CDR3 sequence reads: CAFRQGFGGYTF. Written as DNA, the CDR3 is TGTGCCTTCCGACAGGGGTTCGGAGGCTACACCTTC.

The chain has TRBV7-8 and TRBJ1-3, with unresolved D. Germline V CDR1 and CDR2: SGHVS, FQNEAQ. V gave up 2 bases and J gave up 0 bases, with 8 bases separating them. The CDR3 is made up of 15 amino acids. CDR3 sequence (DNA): TGTGCCAGCAGCTTACGGAGGGTCTCTGGAAACACCATATATTTT. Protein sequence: CASSLRRVSGNTIYF.

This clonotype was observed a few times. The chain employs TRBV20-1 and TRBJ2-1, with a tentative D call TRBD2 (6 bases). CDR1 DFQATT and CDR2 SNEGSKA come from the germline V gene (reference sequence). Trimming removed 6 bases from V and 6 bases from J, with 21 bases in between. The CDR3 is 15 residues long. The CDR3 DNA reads TGCAGTGCCAAGATACCGGGACTCTGGGCCAATGAGCAGTTCTTC. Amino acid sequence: CSAKIPGLWANEQFF.

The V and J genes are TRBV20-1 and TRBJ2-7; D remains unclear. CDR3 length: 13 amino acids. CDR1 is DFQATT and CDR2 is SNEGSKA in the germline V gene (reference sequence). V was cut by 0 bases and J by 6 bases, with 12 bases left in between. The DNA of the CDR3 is TGCAGTGCTAGAGATAGTGCGGCCCTCGAGCAGTACGTC. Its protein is CSARDSAALEQYV.

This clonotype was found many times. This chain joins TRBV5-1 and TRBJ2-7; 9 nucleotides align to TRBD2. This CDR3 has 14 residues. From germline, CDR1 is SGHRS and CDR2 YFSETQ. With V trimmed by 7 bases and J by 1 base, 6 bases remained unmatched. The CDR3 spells CASSSSGGSYEQYF. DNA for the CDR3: TGCGCCAGCTCTTCCAGCGGGGGGTCCTACGAGCAGTACTTC.

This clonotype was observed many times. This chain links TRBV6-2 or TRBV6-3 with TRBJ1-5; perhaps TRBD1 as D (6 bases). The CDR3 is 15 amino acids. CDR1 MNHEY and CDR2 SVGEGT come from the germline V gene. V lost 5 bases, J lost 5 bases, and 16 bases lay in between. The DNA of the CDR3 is TGTGCCAGCAGTGCGGAGGGGGGAGGATATCAGCCCCAGCATTTT. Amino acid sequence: CASSAEGGGYQPQHF.

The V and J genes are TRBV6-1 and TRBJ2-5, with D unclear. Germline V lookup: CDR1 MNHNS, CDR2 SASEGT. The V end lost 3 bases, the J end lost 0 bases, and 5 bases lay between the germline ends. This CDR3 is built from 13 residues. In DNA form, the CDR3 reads TGTGCCAGCAGTGAGATGCACCAAGAGACCCAGTACTTC. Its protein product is CASSEMHQETQYF.

The CDR3 loop reads CASSQSDGPYEQYF. CDR3 sequence (DNA): TGCGCCAGCAGCCAATCGGACGGGCCCTACGAGCAGTACTTC. The V call is TRBV4-1, the J call TRBJ2-7; D call uncertain. The CDR3 contains 14 residues. Germline-derived CDR1 and CDR2 are MGHRA and YSYEKL. The V end lost 2 bases, the J end lost 2 bases, and 10 bases lay between the germline ends.

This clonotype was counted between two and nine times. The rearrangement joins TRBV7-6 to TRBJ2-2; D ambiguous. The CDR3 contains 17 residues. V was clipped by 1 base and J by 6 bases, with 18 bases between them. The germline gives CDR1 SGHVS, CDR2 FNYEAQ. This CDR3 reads CASSLEGPQHRPGELFF. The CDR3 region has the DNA TGTGCCAGCAGCTTAGAGGGTCCCCAGCATCGCCCCGGGGAGCTGTTTTTT.

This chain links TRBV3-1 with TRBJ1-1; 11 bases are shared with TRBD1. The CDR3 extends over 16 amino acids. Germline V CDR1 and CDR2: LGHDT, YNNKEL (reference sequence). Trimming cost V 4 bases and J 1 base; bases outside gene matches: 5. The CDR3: CASSRIGQGANTEAFF. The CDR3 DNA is TGTGCCAGCAGCCGGATCGGACAGGGGGCGAACACTGAAGCTTTCTTT. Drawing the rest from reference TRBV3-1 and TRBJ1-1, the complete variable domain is DTAVSQTPKYLVTQMGNDKSIKCEQNLGHDTMYWYKQDSKKFLKIMFSYNNKELIINETVPNRFSPKSPDKAHLNLHINSLELGDSAVYFCASSRIGQGANTEAFFGQGTRLTVV.

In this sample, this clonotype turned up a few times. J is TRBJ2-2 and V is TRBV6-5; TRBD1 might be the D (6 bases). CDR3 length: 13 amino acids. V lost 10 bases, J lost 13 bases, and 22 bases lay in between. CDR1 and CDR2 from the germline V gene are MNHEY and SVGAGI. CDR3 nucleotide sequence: TGTGCCACGTCTTCAGGGGCAGCAAGGATGCTGTTTTTT. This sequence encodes CATSSGAARMLFF.

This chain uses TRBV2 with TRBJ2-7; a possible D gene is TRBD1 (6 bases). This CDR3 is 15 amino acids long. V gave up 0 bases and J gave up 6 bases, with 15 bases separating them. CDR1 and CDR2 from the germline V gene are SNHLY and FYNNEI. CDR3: CASSEAAGVLSEQYV. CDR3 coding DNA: TGTGCCAGCAGTGAAGCGGCAGGGGTCCTCTCCGAGCAGTACGTC.

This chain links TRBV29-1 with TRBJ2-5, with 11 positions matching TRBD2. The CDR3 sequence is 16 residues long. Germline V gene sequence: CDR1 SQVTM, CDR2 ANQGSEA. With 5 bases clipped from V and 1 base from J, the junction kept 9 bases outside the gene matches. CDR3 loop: CSVRPYLAGGQETQYF. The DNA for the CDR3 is TGCAGCGTTCGTCCCTACCTAGCGGGGGGCCAAGAGACCCAGTACTTC.

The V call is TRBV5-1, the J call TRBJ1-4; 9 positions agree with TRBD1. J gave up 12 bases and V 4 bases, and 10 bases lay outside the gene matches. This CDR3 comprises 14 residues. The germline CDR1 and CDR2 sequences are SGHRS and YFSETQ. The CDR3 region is CASSKRQGGGELFF. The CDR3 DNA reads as TGCGCCAGCAGCAAGCGACAGGGGGGAGGCGAACTGTTTTTT. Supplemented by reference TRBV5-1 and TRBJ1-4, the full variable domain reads KAGVTQTPRYLIKTRGQQVTLSCSPISGHRSVSWYQQTPGQGLQFLFEYFSETQRNKGNFPGRFSGRQFSNSRSEMNVSTLELGDSALYLCASSKRQGGGELFFGSGTQLSVL.

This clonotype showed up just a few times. The CDR3 here is CASTSPGNTIYF. Written as DNA, the CDR3 is TGTGCCAGCACCTCCCCCGGAAACACCATATATTTT. This chain uses TRBV27 with TRBJ1-3, with unresolved D. Germline CDR1 MNHEY, CDR2 SMNVEV (reference sequence). V dropped 7 bases and J dropped 4 bases, with 8 bases sitting between them. The CDR3 loop spans 12 amino acids.

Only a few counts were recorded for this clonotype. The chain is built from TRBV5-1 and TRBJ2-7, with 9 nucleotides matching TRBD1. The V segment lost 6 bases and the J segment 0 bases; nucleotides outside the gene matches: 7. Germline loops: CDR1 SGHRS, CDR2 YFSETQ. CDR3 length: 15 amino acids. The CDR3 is CASTVGQGSSYEQYF. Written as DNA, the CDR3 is TGCGCCAGCACCGTAGGACAGGGGAGCTCCTACGAGCAGTACTTC.

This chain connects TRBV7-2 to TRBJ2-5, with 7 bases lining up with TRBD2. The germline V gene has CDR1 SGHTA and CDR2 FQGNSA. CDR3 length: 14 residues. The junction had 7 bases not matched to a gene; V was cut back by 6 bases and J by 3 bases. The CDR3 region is CASRTTGGEETQYF. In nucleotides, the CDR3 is TGTGCCAGCAGAACAACGGGAGGAGAAGAGACCCAGTACTTC.

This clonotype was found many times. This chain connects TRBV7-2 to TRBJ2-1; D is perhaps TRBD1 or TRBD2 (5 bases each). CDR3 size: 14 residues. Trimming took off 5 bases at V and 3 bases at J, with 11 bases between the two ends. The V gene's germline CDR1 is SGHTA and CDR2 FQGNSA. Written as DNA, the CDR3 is TGTGCCAGCAGCCCTCTGGGGGACTACAATGAGCAGTTCTTC. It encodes CASSPLGDYNEQFF.

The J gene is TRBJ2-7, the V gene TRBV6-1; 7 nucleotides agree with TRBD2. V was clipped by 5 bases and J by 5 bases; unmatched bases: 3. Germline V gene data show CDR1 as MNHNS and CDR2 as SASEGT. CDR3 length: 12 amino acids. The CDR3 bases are TGTGCCAGCAGTAGGGAGGGTGACGAGCAGTACGTC. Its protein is CASSREGDEQYV.

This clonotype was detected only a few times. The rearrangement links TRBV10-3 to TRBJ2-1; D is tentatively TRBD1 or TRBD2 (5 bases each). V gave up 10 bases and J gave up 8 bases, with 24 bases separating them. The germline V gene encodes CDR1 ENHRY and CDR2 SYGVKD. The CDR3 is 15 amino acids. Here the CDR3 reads CATRDEGYSVDEQFF. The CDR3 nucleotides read TGTGCCACTCGGGACGAAGGATATTCGGTGGATGAGCAGTTCTTC.

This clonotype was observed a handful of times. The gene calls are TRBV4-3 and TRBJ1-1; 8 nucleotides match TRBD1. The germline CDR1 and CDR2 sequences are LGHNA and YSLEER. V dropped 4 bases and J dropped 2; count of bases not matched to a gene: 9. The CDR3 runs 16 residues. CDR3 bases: TGCGCCAGCAGCCCTGGCGGCAGGGGGCGCAACACTGAAGCTTTCTTT. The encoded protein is CASSPGGRGRNTEAFF.

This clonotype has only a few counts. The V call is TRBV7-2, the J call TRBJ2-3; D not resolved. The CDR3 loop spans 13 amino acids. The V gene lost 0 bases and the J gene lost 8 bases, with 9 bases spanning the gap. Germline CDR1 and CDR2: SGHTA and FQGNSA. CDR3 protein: CASSLASLGTQYF. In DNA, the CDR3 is TGTGCCAGCAGCTTAGCTTCCCTGGGTACGCAGTATTTT.

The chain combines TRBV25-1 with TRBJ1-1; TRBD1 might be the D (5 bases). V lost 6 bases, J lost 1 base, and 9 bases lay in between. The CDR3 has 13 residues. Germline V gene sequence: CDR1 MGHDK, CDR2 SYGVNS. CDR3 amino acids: CASSRDGNTEAFF. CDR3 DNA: TGTGCCAGCAGCCGGGACGGGAACACTGAAGCTTTCTTT.

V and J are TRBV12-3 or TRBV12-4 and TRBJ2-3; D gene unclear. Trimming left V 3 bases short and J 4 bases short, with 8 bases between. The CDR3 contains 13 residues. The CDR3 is CASSFRLPDTQYF. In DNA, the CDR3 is TGTGCCAGCAGTTTCCGCCTCCCAGATACGCAGTATTTT.